Each of the 9 T cell receptor beta chains below was sequenced from the same sample in a study of OX40 agonist ivuxolimab in advanced cancers. Profiling relied on immunoSEQ multiplex PCR, and the TCRdb table lists in-frame clones only, not all of them. The sample consists of around 70,000 clones, more than 75% of them appearing once. The material was CD4+ or CD8+ T cells sorted from blood, obtained in a trial of the OX40 agonist ivuxolimab. The receptors originated from an adult with an advanced solid tumor such as melanoma, head and neck, liver or kidney cancer.

As to this clone: One end of the junction is discordant with germline, which a read error may explain. Other DNA sequences within the sample encode an identical CDR3. The rearrangement joins TRBV7-2 to TRBJ2-7; D tentatively fits TRBD1 or TRBD2 (6 bases each). The CDR3 runs to 15 residues. The germline V gene encodes CDR1 SGHTA and CDR2 FQGNSA. CDR3 in amino acids: CASSLRGDSTYEQYF. CDR3 DNA sequence: TGTGCCAGCAGCCTTAGGGGGGACTCTACTTACGAGCAATACTTC.

Written as DNA, the CDR3 is TGTGCCAGCAGCTTAGCACTCGGCCACACTGCCGAAAAACTGTTTTTT. Translation gives CASSLALGHTAEKLFF. This chain joins TRBV7-8 and TRBJ1-4; the D is unclear. Looked up from germline, CDR1 is SGHVS and CDR2 is FQNEAQ. This CDR3 has 16 amino acids. The V end lost 0 bases, the J end lost 8 bases, and 16 bases lay between the germline ends.

V usage is TRBV18 and J usage is TRBJ2-7; D call uncertain. In germline, CDR1 is KGHSH, CDR2 LQKENI. This CDR3 has 14 amino acids. The V end was cut by 0 bases, the J end by 6 bases, with 12 bases between. CDR3 residues: CASSPPVKLSEQYF. CDR3 nucleotide sequence: TGTGCCAGCTCACCACCGGTTAAACTGTCCGAGCAGTACTTC.

The chain couples TRBV2 to TRBJ1-6; 7 bases match TRBD1. After removal of 7 bases from V and 10 bases from J, the junction contained 13 bases not matched to a gene. Germline CDR1 is SNHLY and CDR2 is FYNNEI. The CDR3 loop spans 15 amino acids. The CDR3 protein is CASTSATGQGSPLHF. CDR3 in DNA: TGTGCCAGCACCTCTGCGACAGGGCAGGGATCACCCCTCCACTTT. The variable domain in full, with the rest retrieved from reference TRBV2 and TRBJ1-6, is EPEVTQTPSHQVTQMGQEVILRCVPISNHLYFYWYRQILGQKVEFLVSFYNNEISEKSEIFDDQFSVERPDGSNFTLKIRSTKLEDSAMYFCASTSATGQGSPLHFGNGTRLTVT.

This clone is categorized as medium-sized. The rearrangement joins TRBV19 to TRBJ1-5, with D possibly TRBD1 on 6 matching bases. CDR3 size: 13 residues. Germline loops: CDR1 LNHDA, CDR2 SQIVND (reference sequence). V shed 6 bases and J shed 9 bases, with 15 bases lying between them. The CDR3, as DNA: TGTGCCAGTAGGGGGGGGGCCGGTGGGCCCCAGCATTTT. Translation gives CASRGGAGGPQHF.

CDR3 in DNA: TGTGCCTGGGCTACAAAGAGACAGGGTCGGGAAAAACTGTTTTTT. Translated: CAWATKRQGREKLFF. The J gene is TRBJ1-4, the V gene TRBV30, with 7 nucleotides matching TRBD1. The CDR3 extends over 15 amino acids. V shed 5 bases, J shed 8 bases, and the junction held 14 bases outside the gene matches. Germline loops: CDR1 GTSNPN, CDR2 SVGIG (reference sequence).

The V call is TRBV7-2, the J call TRBJ2-7; either TRBD1 or TRBD2 may fit D (5 bases each). CDR3 length: 15 amino acids. Germline V lookup: CDR1 SGHTA, CDR2 FQGNSA. The V end lost 2 bases, the J end lost 1 base, and 12 bases lay between the germline ends. The CDR3 is CASSLLGLASYEQYF. Here the CDR3 DNA reads TGTGCCAGCAGCTTATTGGGGCTAGCATCCTACGAGCAGTACTTC. The full variable domain, its missing parts supplied by reference TRBV7-2 and TRBJ2-7, is GAGVSQSPSNKVTEKGKDVELRCDPISGHTALYWYRQSLGQGLEFLIYFQGNSAPDKSGLPSDRFSAERTGGSVSTLTIQRTQQEDSAVYLCASSLLGLASYEQYFGPGTRLTVT.

The chain carries TRBV4-1 and TRBJ2-1, with 8 bases lining up with TRBD2. Germline CDR1 MGHRA, CDR2 YSYEKL. Losses at the gene ends were 0 bases for V and 6 bases for J; bases not matched to a gene: 7. The CDR3 covers 16 residues. The DNA of the CDR3 is TGCGCCAGCAGCCAAGATCGGTCTAGCGGGCTCAATGAGCAGTTCTTC. Its protein product is CASSQDRSSGLNEQFF.

The chain couples TRBV4-3 to TRBJ1-1; possible D gene TRBD1, 6 bases. V gave up 1 base and J gave up 0 bases, with 15 bases separating them. This CDR3 region has 17 residues. Germline V gene sequence: CDR1 LGHNA, CDR2 YSLEER. CDR3: CASSQVFGGLLNTEAFF. The CDR3 DNA reads as TGCGCCAGCAGCCAAGTTTTTGGGGGCTTGTTGAACACTGAAGCTTTCTTT.